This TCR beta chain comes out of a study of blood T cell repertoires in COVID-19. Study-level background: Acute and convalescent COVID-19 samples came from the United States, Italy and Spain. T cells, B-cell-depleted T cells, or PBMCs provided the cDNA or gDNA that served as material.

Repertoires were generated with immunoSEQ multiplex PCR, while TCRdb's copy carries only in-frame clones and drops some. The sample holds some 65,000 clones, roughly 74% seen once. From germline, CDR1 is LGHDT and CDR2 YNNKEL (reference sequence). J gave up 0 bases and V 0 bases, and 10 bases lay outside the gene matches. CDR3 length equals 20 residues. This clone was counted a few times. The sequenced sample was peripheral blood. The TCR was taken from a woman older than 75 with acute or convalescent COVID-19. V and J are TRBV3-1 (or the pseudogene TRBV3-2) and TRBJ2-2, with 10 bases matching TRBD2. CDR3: CASSQDFPSGSRTNTGELFF. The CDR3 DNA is TGTGCCAGCAGCCAAGATTTTCCTAGCGGGAGTAGAACGAACACCGGGGAGCTGTTTTTT.